There are a few counts of the clone carrying this TCR beta chain. This sample was taken from a study of blood T cell repertoires in COVID-19. Across the study: In each case, the material was cDNA or gDNA derived from T cells, B-cell-depleted T cells, or PBMCs.

V gave up 5 bases and J gave up 5 bases, with 19 bases separating them. This CDR3 spans 15 amino acids. Germline-derived CDR1 and CDR2 are SGHTS and YDEGEE. In the study's own analysis: By means of reference gene primer amplification, nucleated cell counts were estimated. Sequencing used immunoSEQ multiplex PCR; TCRdb keeps in-frame clones, though not all of them. V and J calls and clone size are copied from that table; D and trimming were computed from the DNA. The sample holds 90,000 to 150,000 clones, about 83% seen once. This chain links TRBV5-8 with TRBJ2-5, with a possible D match to TRBD1 (6 bases). The specimen sequenced was peripheral blood. The receptor was isolated from a woman aged 45-59 years with acute or convalescent COVID-19. The CDR3 reads CASSRDQLQGETQYF. DNA of the CDR3: TGTGCCAGCAGTCGGGACCAACTCCAGGGGGAGACCCAGTACTTC.